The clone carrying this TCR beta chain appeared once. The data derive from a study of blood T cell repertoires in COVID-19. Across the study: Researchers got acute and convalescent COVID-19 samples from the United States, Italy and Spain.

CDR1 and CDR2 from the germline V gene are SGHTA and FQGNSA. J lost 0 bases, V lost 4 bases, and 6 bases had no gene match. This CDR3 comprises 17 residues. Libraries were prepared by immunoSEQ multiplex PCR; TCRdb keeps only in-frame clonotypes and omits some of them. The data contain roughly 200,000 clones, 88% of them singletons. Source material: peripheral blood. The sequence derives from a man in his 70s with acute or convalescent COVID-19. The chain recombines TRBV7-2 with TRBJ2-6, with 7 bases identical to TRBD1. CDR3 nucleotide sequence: TGTGCCAGCAGCTCGCGACAGGGTACCTCTGGGGCCAACGTCCTGACTTTC. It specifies CASSSRQGTSGANVLTF. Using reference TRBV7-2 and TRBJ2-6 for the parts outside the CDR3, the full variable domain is GAGVSQSPSNKVTEKGKDVELRCDPISGHTALYWYRQSLGQGLEFLIYFQGNSAPDKSGLPSDRFSAERTGGSVSTLTIQRTQQEDSAVYLCASSSRQGTSGANVLTFGAGSRLTVL.